This TCR beta chain derives from a study of cytomegalovirus exposure and HLA in healthy donors. Broader study findings: Across donors, most TCRs were seen rarely, yet some public ones were widespread. For presence/absence analyses, sequencing depth was assumed to be roughly uniform across donors. Previously analyzed data showed that most TCR beta V segments were productive at a frequency of about 87% or about 30%.

The CDR3 length is 15 residues. The germline gives CDR1 GTSNPN, CDR2 SVGIG (reference sequence). The trim removed 1 base at V and 0 bases at J, leaving 3 bases unmatched. Regarding this clone: Its antigen is unknown.

The PCR ran on 60 Vbeta and 13 Jbeta primers. Measured with immunoSEQ multiplex PCR; TCRdb has only the in-frame clones, and not every one. Of about 170,000 clones listed, 80% are singletons. The sample comprised PBMCs. This sequence joins TRBV30 and TRBJ1-3; 7 positions match TRBD1. The TCR originated in a male donor in good health and CMV-seronegative. This chain's CDR3 is CAWSEGDSSGNTIYF. CDR3 nucleotide sequence: TGTGCCTGGAGTGAAGGGGACAGCTCTGGAAACACCATATATTTT. The variable domain in full, completed from reference TRBV30 and TRBJ1-3, reads SQTIHQWPATLVQPVGSPLSLECTVEGTSNPNLYWYRQAAGRGLQLLFYSVGIGQISSEVPQNLSASRPQDRQFILSSKKLLLSDSGFYLCAWSEGDSSGNTIYFGEGSWLTVV.